The 14 T cell receptor beta chains in this list originate from one sample, sequenced in a study of early T cells in non-severe SARS-CoV-2 infection. TCRdb recomputed calls from the 5' RACE reads with MiXCR, one row per CDR3 protein. The repertoire consists of tens of thousands of distinct CDR3 sequences, with over 10% occurring once and the leading ten covering 9.5% to 13%. The sample taken for sequencing was whole blood. All receptors come from an adult who was a healthcare worker with PCR-confirmed SARS-CoV-2 infection or an uninfected control (not recorded which).

This clonotype was seen only once. V gene TRBV28 combines with J gene TRBJ1-4, with 7 bases matching TRBD1. The CDR3 has 14 amino acids. V dropped 3 bases and J dropped 8; count of bases not matched to a gene: 6. CDR1 and CDR2 (germline): MDHEN, SYDVKM. The CDR3 is CASSFPGTVEKLFF. As DNA, the CDR3 is TGTGCCAGCAGTTTTCCCGGGACAGTCGAAAAACTGTTTTTT.

The chain joins TRBV28 to TRBJ1-2; no firm D call. The V gene lost 3 bases and the J gene lost 5 bases, with 13 bases spanning the gap. The CDR3 spans 14 residues. The V gene's germline CDR1 is MDHEN and CDR2 SYDVKM. The CDR3 region is CASSFPLAHYGYTF. CDR3 bases: TGTGCCAGCAGTTTCCCTCTAGCCCATTATGGCTACACCTTC.

The chain is built from TRBV28 and TRBJ2-7; tentatively, D is TRBD1 (6 bases). Germline V gene sequence: CDR1 MDHEN, CDR2 SYDVKM. With 11 bases removed from V and 3 bases from J, the gap between germline ends came to 11 bases. This CDR3 region has 11 residues. The CDR3 DNA is TGTGCCTCAGGGGTTTTCTACGAGCAGTACTTC. Its translation: CASGVFYEQYF.

This clonotype was recorded a few times. The gene calls are TRBV19 and TRBJ2-7; D not certain. The V gene lost 6 bases and the J gene lost 2 bases, with 14 bases spanning the gap. Germline CDR1 is LNHDA and CDR2 is SQIVND (reference sequence). The CDR3 contains 14 residues. CDR3 loop: CASSPTWVPYEQYF. CDR3 nucleotides: TGTGCCAGTAGCCCGACATGGGTCCCCTACGAGCAGTACTTC.

This clonotype came up many times. The chain joins TRBV7-9 to TRBJ2-1, with D perhaps matching TRBD1 (6 bases). Germline-derived CDR1 and CDR2 are SEHNR and FQNEAQ (reference sequence). The CDR3 runs 16 residues. V was trimmed by 7 bases and J by 3 bases, leaving 19 bases between them. Written as DNA, the CDR3 is TGTGCCAGCAACCCTGTACAGGGAACACTCTACAATGAGCAGTTCTTC. Translation: CASNPVQGTLYNEQFF.

This chain links TRBV29-1 with TRBJ1-1; D unresolved. This CDR3 has 14 residues. V dropped 3 bases and J dropped 1 base, with 12 bases sitting between them. CDR1 and CDR2 from the germline V gene are SQVTM and ANQGSEA. The CDR3 nucleotides are TGCAGCGTTGATAGTGTAACAACGAACACTGAAGCTTTCTTT. Translating gives CSVDSVTTNTEAFF.

This clonotype was observed a handful of times. The chain is built from TRBV7-9 and TRBJ2-3; tentative D call: TRBD2 (6 bases). V lost 3 bases to trimming and J lost 4 bases, with 17 bases between them. The CDR3 has 16 residues. Germline CDR1 and CDR2: SEHNR and FQNEAQ (reference sequence). In nucleotides, the CDR3 is TGTGCCAGCAGCTTGGGTCCGGGGGTCGGCGCAGATACGCAGTATTTT. Its protein product is CASSLGPGVGADTQYF.

The table lists this clonotype with many counts. The chain employs TRBV12-3 or TRBV12-4 and TRBJ2-7; 7 bases are shared with TRBD1. This CDR3 contains 14 residues. V lost 5 bases and J lost 1; bases outside the gene matches: 5. In nucleotides, the CDR3 is TGTGCCAGCAGTCTAGGGGGACAGTCCTACGAGCAGTACTTC. Translation gives CASSLGGQSYEQYF.

This clonotype was seen at least ten times. This rearrangement joins TRBV7-3 to TRBJ1-4; possible D gene TRBD1, 6 bases. V was clipped by 5 bases and J by 6 bases, with 16 bases between them. The CDR3 has 15 residues. Per the germline V gene, CDR1 is SGHTA and CDR2 is FQGTGA. CDR3 residues: CASSPGGGPDEKLFF. The CDR3 nucleotides read TGTGCCAGCAGCCCTGGCGGGGGGCCAGATGAAAAACTGTTTTTT.

This clonotype has a count of ten or more. CDR3 sequence (DNA): TGTGCCAGCAGTGCGGGACACACCTCAGGAGAGCAGTACTTC. Translating gives CASSAGHTSGEQYF. V is TRBV2 and J is TRBJ2-7; maybe TRBD1 (6 bases). Germline V gene data show CDR1 as SNHLY and CDR2 as FYNNEI. Trimming removed 4 bases from V and 7 bases from J, with 17 bases in between. The CDR3 length is 14 residues.

This clonotype has just a few counts. The V call is TRBV11-2, the J call TRBJ1-6, with a possible D match to TRBD1 (5 bases). Trimming shortened V by 5 bases and J by 7 bases, and 12 bases separated the two germline ends. CDR3 length: 14 amino acids. CDR1 and CDR2 (germline): SGHAT, FQNNGV. CDR3 amino acids: CASSPRQINSPLHF. CDR3 DNA: TGTGCCAGCAGCCCCCGACAGATAAATTCACCCCTCCACTTT.

This clonotype appeared many times. V and J are TRBV3-1 and TRBJ1-5, with D unclear. Between the trimmed V and J ends, which lost 0 bases and 5 bases, there was a span of 5 bases. CDR3 length: 13 residues. Germline CDR1 reads LGHDT; CDR2 reads YNNKEL (reference sequence). CDR3 sequence reads: CASSQDRDQPQHF. For the CDR3, the DNA is TGTGCCAGCAGCCAAGATCGGGATCAGCCCCAGCATTTT.

This clonotype appeared many times. The rearrangement uses TRBV19 and TRBJ1-4; unclear D gene. The ends were cut back, 5 bases at V and 7 bases at J, with 11 bases in the middle. This CDR3 has 13 amino acids. CDR1 and CDR2 (germline): LNHDA, SQIVND (reference sequence). The CDR3 nucleotides read TGTGCCAGTAGTCAGGACCTCATTGAAAAACTGTTTTTT. Residues: CASSQDLIEKLFF.

This rearrangement joins TRBV11-2 to TRBJ1-6; D ambiguous. CDR3 size: 15 residues. Germline CDR1 reads SGHAT; CDR2 reads FQNNGV. The V end was cut by 4 bases, the J end by 9 bases, with 16 bases between. The CDR3 DNA reads as TGTGCCAGCAGCTCCTATTATAAATCCCTTTCACCCCTCCACTTT. Protein sequence: CASSSYYKSLSPLHF.